Shown below are 5 T cell receptor beta chains from a single sample sequenced in a study of CD8+CD57+ T cells in acquired aplastic anemia. Genomic DNA templated the TCR beta VDJ and CDR3 profiling. TCRdb used MiXCR to reprocess the reads, holding one entry per CDR3 protein. The sample has about 220,000 distinct CDR3 sequences, about a third seen once. The sequenced material came from sorted CD4+, CD8+, or CD8+CD57+ T cells (not recorded which) from PBMCs. Source of these receptors: a human donor in good health, serving as a control.

The chain is built from TRBV25-1 and TRBJ2-7; 8 bases align to TRBD2. CDR1 is MGHDK and CDR2 is SYGVNS in the germline V gene. CDR3 length equals 15 residues. J gave up 6 bases and V 7 bases, and 14 bases lay outside the gene matches. CDR3 amino acids: CASKEQKAGVAEQYF. Here the CDR3 DNA reads TGTGCCAGCAAGGAACAAAAAGCGGGAGTAGCCGAGCAGTACTTC.

The table lists this clonotype with many counts. The V call is TRBV20-1, the J call TRBJ2-5, with TRBD2 matching over 9 bases. CDR1 is DFQATT, CDR2 SNEGSKA, per germline (reference sequence). The CDR3 is made up of 17 amino acids. V trimming: 0 bases; J trimming: 5 bases; junction bases outside the gene matches: 13. The chain's CDR3 is CSARDLRASGVGETQYF. In DNA form, the CDR3 reads TGCAGTGCTAGAGATTTACGGGCTAGCGGGGTCGGGGAGACCCAGTACTTC.

The sample holds many counts of this clonotype. This chain uses TRBV19 with TRBJ2-1; 8 bases match TRBD2. V gave up 3 bases and J gave up 3 bases; unmatched junction bases: 7. The germline V gene has CDR1 LNHDA and CDR2 SQIVND (reference sequence). The CDR3 extends over 16 amino acids. The CDR3 here is CASSIGLAGIYNEQFF. The CDR3 region has the DNA TGTGCCAGTAGTATCGGGCTAGCGGGCATCTACAATGAGCAGTTCTTC.

This chain joins TRBV2 and TRBJ2-5; 8 bases agree with TRBD1. J gave up 5 bases and V 7 bases, and 12 bases lay outside the gene matches. This CDR3 comprises 15 residues. Germline V gene sequence: CDR1 SNHLY, CDR2 FYNNEI. CDR3 region: CASKIETGAWETQYF. The CDR3 bases are TGTGCCAGCAAGATTGAGACAGGGGCATGGGAGACCCAGTACTTC.

This clonotype was counted only a few times. A much larger clone sits a single nucleotide away, making a read error possible. This sequence joins TRBV29-1 and TRBJ1-3; possible D gene TRBD1, 5 bases. The germline V gene encodes CDR1 SQVTM and CDR2 ANQGSEA. This CDR3 is built from 14 residues. The CDR3 spells CSVVDGASGDTIYF. The CDR3 bases are TGCAGCGTTGTAGACGGGGCTTCTGGAGACACCATATATTTT.